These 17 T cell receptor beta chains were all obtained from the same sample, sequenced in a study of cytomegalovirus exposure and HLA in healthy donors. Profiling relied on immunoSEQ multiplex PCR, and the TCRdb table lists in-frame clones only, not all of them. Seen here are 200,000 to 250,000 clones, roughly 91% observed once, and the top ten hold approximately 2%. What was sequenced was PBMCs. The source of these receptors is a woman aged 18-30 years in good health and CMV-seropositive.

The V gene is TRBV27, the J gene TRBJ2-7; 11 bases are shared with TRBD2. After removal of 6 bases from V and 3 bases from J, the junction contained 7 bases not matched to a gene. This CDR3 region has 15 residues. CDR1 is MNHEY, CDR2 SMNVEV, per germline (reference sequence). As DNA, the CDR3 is TGTGCCAGCAGGGGTAGCGGGAGGGCCTTCTACGAGCAGTACTTC. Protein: CASRGSGRAFYEQYF.

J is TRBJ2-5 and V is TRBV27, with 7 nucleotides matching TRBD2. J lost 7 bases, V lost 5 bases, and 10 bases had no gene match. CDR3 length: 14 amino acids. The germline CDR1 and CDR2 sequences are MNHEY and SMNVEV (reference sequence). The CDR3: CASSPGLTTGTQYF. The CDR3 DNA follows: TGTGCCAGCAGTCCGGGACTAACGACGGGGACCCAGTACTTC.

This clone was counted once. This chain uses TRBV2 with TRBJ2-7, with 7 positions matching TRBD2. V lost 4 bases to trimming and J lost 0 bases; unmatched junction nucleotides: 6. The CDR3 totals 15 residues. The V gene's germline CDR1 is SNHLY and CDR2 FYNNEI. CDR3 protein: CASSVRLAPSYEQYF. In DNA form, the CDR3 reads TGTGCCAGCAGTGTTCGACTAGCTCCCTCCTACGAGCAGTACTTC.

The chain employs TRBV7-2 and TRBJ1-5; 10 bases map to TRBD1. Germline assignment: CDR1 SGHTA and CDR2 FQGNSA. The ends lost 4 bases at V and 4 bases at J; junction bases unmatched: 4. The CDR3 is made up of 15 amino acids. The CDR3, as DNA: TGTGCCAGCAGCTGGGACAGGGGACAAAATCAGCCCCAGCATTTT. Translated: CASSWDRGQNQPQHF.

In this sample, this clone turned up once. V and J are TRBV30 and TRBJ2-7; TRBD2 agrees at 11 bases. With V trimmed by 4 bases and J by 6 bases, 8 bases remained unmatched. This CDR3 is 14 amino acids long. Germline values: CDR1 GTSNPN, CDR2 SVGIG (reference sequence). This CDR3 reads CAWTLGGTSGEQYF. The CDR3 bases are TGTGCCTGGACCCTCGGGGGGACTAGCGGCGAGCAGTACTTC.

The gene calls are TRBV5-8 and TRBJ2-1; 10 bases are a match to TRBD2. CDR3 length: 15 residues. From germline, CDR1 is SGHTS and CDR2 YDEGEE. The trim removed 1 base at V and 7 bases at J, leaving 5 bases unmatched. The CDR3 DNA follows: TGTGCCAGCAGCTTGAGGTCTAGCGGGAGAAATGAGCAGTTCTTC. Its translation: CASSLRSSGRNEQFF.

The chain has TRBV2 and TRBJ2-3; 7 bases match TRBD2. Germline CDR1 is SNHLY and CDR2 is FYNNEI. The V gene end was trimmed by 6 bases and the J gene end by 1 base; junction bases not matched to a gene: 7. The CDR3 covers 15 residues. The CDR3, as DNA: TGTGCCAGCAGCCCCCGCCTAGCGGGCACAGATACGCAGTATTTT. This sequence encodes CASSPRLAGTDTQYF. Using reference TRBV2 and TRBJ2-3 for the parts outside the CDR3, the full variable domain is EPEVTQTPSHQVTQMGQEVILRCVPISNHLYFYWYRQILGQKVEFLVSFYNNEISEKSEIFDDQFSVERPDGSNFTLKIRSTKLEDSAMYFCASSPRLAGTDTQYFGPGTRLTVL.

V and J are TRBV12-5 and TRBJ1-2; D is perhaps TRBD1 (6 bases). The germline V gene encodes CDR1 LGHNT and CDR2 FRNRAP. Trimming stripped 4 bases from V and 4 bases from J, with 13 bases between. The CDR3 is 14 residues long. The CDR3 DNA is TGTGCTAGTGGTTACGGGACAACCGTCTATGGCTACACCTTC. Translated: CASGYGTTVYGYTF.

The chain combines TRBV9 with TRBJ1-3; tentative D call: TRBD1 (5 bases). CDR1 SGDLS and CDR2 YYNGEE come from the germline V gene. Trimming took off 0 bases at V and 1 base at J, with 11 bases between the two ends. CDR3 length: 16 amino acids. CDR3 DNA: TGTGCCAGCAGCGTAGGGGAAGGGGTGTCTGGAAACACCATATATTTT. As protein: CASSVGEGVSGNTIYF.

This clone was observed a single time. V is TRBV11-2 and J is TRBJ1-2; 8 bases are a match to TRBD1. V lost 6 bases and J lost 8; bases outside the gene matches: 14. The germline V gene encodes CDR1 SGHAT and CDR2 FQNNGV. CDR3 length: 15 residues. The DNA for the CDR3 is TGTGCCAGCAGGCCTTGGGGGGGAACAGGGGGAGGCTACACCTTC. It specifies CASRPWGGTGGGYTF.

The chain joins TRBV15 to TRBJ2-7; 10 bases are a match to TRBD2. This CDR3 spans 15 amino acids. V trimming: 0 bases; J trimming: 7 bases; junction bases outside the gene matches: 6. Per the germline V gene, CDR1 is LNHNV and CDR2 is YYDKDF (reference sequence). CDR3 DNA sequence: TGTGCCACCAGCAGAGATCGAGCGGGAGGGGGGGAGCAGTACTTC. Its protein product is CATSRDRAGGGEQYF. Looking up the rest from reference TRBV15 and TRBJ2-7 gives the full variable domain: DAMVIQNPRYQVTQFGKPVTLSCSQTLNHNVMYWYQQKSSQAPKLLFHYYDKDFNNEADTPDNFQSRRPNTSFCFLDIRSPGLGDTAMYLCATSRDRAGGGEQYFGPGTRLTVT.

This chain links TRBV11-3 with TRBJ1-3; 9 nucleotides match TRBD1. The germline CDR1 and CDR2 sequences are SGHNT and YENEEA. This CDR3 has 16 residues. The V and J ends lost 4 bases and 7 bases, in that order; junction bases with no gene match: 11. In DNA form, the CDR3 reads TGTGCCAGCAGCTCGCGGGGACAGGGACCGGGGAACACCATATATTTT. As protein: CASSSRGQGPGNTIYF.

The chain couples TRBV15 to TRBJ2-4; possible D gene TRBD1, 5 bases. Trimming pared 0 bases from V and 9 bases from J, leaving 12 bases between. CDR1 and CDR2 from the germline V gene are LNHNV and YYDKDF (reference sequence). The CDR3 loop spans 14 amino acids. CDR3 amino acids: CATSRDSRVSIQYF. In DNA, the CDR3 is TGTGCCACCAGCAGAGATTCCAGGGTTAGCATTCAGTACTTC.

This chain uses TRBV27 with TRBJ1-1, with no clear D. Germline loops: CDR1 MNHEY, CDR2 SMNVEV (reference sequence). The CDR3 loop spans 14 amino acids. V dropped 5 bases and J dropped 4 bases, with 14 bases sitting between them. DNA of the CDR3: TGTGCCAGCAGTCCCTTCCCGGTGAGCACTGAAGCTTTCTTT. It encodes CASSPFPVSTEAFF.

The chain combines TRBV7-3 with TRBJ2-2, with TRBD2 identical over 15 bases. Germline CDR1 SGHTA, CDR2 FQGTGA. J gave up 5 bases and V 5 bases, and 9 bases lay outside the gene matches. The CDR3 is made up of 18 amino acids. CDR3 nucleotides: TGTGCCAGCAGCCCGGGACTAGCGGGAGGAATAGGTACCGGGGAGCTGTTTTTT. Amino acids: CASSPGLAGGIGTGELFF.

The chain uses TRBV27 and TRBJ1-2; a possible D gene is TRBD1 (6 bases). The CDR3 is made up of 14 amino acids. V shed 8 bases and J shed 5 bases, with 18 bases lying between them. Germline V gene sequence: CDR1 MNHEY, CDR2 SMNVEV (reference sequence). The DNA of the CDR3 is TGTGCCAGCGGTTATGGACAGTCTCTTTATGGCTACACCTTC. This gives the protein CASGYGQSLYGYTF.

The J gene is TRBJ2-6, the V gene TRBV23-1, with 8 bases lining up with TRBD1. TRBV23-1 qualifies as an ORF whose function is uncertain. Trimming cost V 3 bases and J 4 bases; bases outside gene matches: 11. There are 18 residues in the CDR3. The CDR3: CASSQPRQGRAGANVLTF. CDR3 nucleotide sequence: TGCGCCAGCAGTCAGCCCAGACAGGGGAGAGCAGGGGCCAACGTCCTGACTTTC.